The next 30 T cell receptor beta chains were all read from a single sample in a study of cytomegalovirus exposure and HLA in healthy donors. Profiling relied on immunoSEQ multiplex PCR, and the TCRdb table lists in-frame clones only, not all of them. The table lists about 240,000 clones, 70% to 90% of them singletons. The sequencing input was PBMCs. All receptors come from a woman in her twenties or thirties in good health and CMV-seropositive.

This CDR3 is CASSYSQGIGTGELFF. The DNA of the CDR3 is TGTGCCAGCAGTTACTCGCAGGGAATCGGGACCGGGGAGCTGTTTTTT. V usage is TRBV6-7 and J usage is TRBJ2-2, with D perhaps matching TRBD1 (5 bases). TRBV6-7 counts as an open reading frame of uncertain function. V was trimmed by 0 bases and J by 5 bases, leaving 13 bases between them. The CDR3 loop spans 16 amino acids.

This chain links TRBV29-1 with TRBJ2-3; D remains ambiguous. Trimming removed 0 bases at V and 0 bases at J, with 7 bases between. The CDR3 covers 14 residues. Germline V gives CDR1 SQVTM, CDR2 ANQGSEA. CDR3 sequence reads: CSVEDPYSTDTQYF. CDR3 bases: TGCAGCGTTGAAGACCCCTATAGCACAGATACGCAGTATTTT.

This clone was recorded once. The rearrangement joins TRBV2 to TRBJ2-7; D is unresolved. Germline loops: CDR1 SNHLY, CDR2 FYNNEI. The CDR3 contains 12 residues. Trimming pared 8 bases from V and 0 bases from J, leaving 8 bases between. CDR3 sequence (DNA): TGTGCCAGCCTTGGCAGCTCCTACGAGCAGTACTTC. It codes for CASLGSSYEQYF.

The chain employs TRBV28 and TRBJ2-5; maybe TRBD1 (5 bases). The ends were cut back, 10 bases at V and 5 bases at J, with 20 bases in the middle. This CDR3 comprises 14 residues. Germline values: CDR1 MDHEN, CDR2 SYDVKM. The CDR3, as DNA: TGTGCCACTAATGGGGCCGGGCATCAGGAGACCCAGTACTTC. It translates to CATNGAGHQETQYF.

The chain uses TRBV29-1 and TRBJ2-7; 10 bases agree with TRBD1. The CDR3 covers 14 residues. V was pared by 3 bases and J by 4 bases, with 6 bases of the junction left unmatched. CDR1 is SQVTM, CDR2 ANQGSEA, per germline. The CDR3 coding sequence is TGCAGCGTTGAGGGGACAGGGGATAGTTACGAGCAGTACTTC. Protein: CSVEGTGDSYEQYF.

This sequence joins TRBV5-4 and TRBJ1-2; possibly TRBD1 for D (6 bases). With 3 bases removed from V and 4 bases from J, the gap between germline ends came to 13 bases. The germline CDR1 and CDR2 sequences are SGHNT and YYREEE (reference sequence). The CDR3 has 14 amino acids. The CDR3 reads CASSWDIAGYGYTF. The CDR3 nucleotides are TGTGCCAGCAGCTGGGACATAGCAGGCTATGGCTACACCTTC.

The chain employs TRBV27 and TRBJ2-3; D remains unclear. The V gene's germline CDR1 is MNHEY and CDR2 SMNVEV (reference sequence). With 2 bases removed from V and 4 bases from J, the gap between germline ends came to 7 bases. The CDR3 covers 13 residues. CDR3 coding DNA: TGTGCCAGCAGTTTACGGGTACCAGATACGCAGTATTTT. This gives the protein CASSLRVPDTQYF.

This sequence joins TRBV30 and TRBJ2-2; TRBD1 might be the D (6 bases). Germline loops: CDR1 GTSNPN, CDR2 SVGIG (reference sequence). Between the trimmed V and J ends, which lost 2 bases and 7 bases, there was a span of 14 bases. This CDR3 contains 14 residues. CDR3 loop: CAWSIQGWDGELFF. As DNA, the CDR3 is TGTGCCTGGAGTATCCAGGGGTGGGACGGGGAGCTGTTTTTT.

In this sample, this clone turned up once. The genes are TRBV18 and TRBJ2-7; D is possibly TRBD2 (5 bases). Germline V gene data show CDR1 as KGHSH and CDR2 as LQKENI. This CDR3 has 15 residues. Trimming stripped 3 bases from V and 2 bases from J, with 14 bases between. The CDR3 here is CASSPDLGGAYEQYF. CDR3 nucleotides: TGTGCCAGCTCACCGGACTTGGGTGGCGCCTACGAGCAGTACTTC.

This sequence joins TRBV7-2 and TRBJ1-2; no firm D call. Germline CDR1 and CDR2: SGHTA and FQGNSA. Between the trimmed V and J ends, which lost 4 bases and 7 bases, there was a span of 13 bases. The CDR3 sequence is 13 residues long. CDR3 nucleotides: TGTGCCAGCAGCTCATTCTCTGGAGCTGGCTACACCTTC. Translated, it gives CASSSFSGAGYTF. Based on the CDR3 plus reference TRBV7-2 and TRBJ1-2, the full variable domain is GAGVSQSPSNKVTEKGKDVELRCDPISGHTALYWYRQSLGQGLEFLIYFQGNSAPDKSGLPSDRFSAERTGGSVSTLTIQRTQQEDSAVYLCASSSFSGAGYTFGSGTRLTVV.

The gene calls are TRBV5-4 and TRBJ1-1, with no clear D. Germline assignment: CDR1 SGHNT and CDR2 YYREEE (reference sequence). The CDR3 has 14 amino acids. V lost 0 bases, J lost 2 bases, and 8 bases lay in between. CDR3 in DNA: TGTGCCAGCAGCTTGGGAACAATTAACACTGAAGCTTTCTTT. Amino acids: CASSLGTINTEAFF. The full variable domain, with the rest looked up from reference TRBV5-4 and TRBJ1-1, is ETGVTQSPTHLIKTRGQQVTLRCSSQSGHNTVSWYQQALGQGPQFIFQYYREEENGRGNFPPRFSGLQFPNYSSELNVNALELDDSALYLCASSLGTINTEAFFGQGTRLTVV.

This chain links TRBV7-2 with TRBJ2-2; TRBD1 might be the D (6 bases). Germline CDR1 reads SGHTA; CDR2 reads FQGNSA. Trimming removed 2 bases at V and 5 bases at J, with 12 bases between. CDR3 length: 15 residues. In nucleotides, the CDR3 is TGTGCCAGCAGCTTAAGTGGGGGCCGAACCGGGGAGCTGTTTTTT. Its protein is CASSLSGGRTGELFF.

The rearrangement uses TRBV5-1 and TRBJ2-1, with 7 positions matching TRBD2. Germline lookup yields CDR1 SGHRS and CDR2 YFSETQ. The CDR3 covers 14 residues. J was trimmed by 4 bases and V by 5 bases; bases with no gene match: 6. CDR3 sequence reads: CASRGGGEYNEQFF. The CDR3 DNA reads TGCGCCAGCAGGGGCGGGGGAGAGTACAATGAGCAGTTCTTC. Full variable domain (missing parts from reference TRBV5-1 and TRBJ2-1): KAGVTQTPRYLIKTRGQQVTLSCSPISGHRSVSWYQQTPGQGLQFLFEYFSETQRNKGNFPGRFSGRQFSNSRSEMNVSTLELGDSALYLCASRGGGEYNEQFFGPGTRLTVL.

This clone was observed a single time. The chain uses TRBV6-4 and TRBJ2-3; TRBD2 aligns across 12 bases. The CDR3 consists of 15 residues. V lost 3 bases, J lost 5 bases, and 3 bases stayed unmatched. Germline assignment: CDR1 MRHNA and CDR2 SNTAGT. As DNA, the CDR3 is TGTGCCAGCAGTGAGGTACTAGCGGGAGGAGATACGCAGTATTTT. Translating it yields CASSEVLAGGDTQYF.

V usage is TRBV29-1 and J usage is TRBJ1-3; 10 nucleotides align to TRBD1. CDR1 and CDR2 (germline): SQVTM, ANQGSEA. The V gene end was trimmed by 6 bases and the J gene end by 3 bases; junction bases not matched to a gene: 8. The CDR3 length is 15 residues. The CDR3 nucleotides are TGCAGCGTGGCCCCGGGACAGGGGATTGGAAACACCATATATTTT. It is translated as CSVAPGQGIGNTIYF.

This sequence joins TRBV30 and TRBJ1-2; weak D call: TRBD1 (5 bases). CDR1 and CDR2 from the germline V gene are GTSNPN and SVGIG (reference sequence). The V end lost 5 bases, the J end lost 0 bases, and 16 bases lay between the germline ends. The CDR3 loop spans 15 amino acids. This CDR3 reads CAWEPRQRANYGYTF. The CDR3, as DNA: TGTGCCTGGGAGCCTAGACAGCGCGCTAACTATGGCTACACCTTC.

The J gene is TRBJ2-3, the V gene TRBV15; TRBD2 agrees at 12 bases. This CDR3 is 22 amino acids long. Trimming cost V 0 bases and J 1 base; bases outside gene matches: 17. Germline CDR1 reads LNHNV; CDR2 reads YYDKDF (reference sequence). CDR3 DNA sequence: TGTGCCACCAGCAGAGATCTTGGGGTGGAACTAGCGGGAGGTTCTGGCACAGATACGCAGTATTTT. It is translated as CATSRDLGVELAGGSGTDTQYF.

The rearrangement links TRBV27 to TRBJ2-5; 12 bases align to TRBD2. V gave up 8 bases and J gave up 4 bases; unmatched junction bases: 8. CDR1 and CDR2 from the germline V gene are MNHEY and SMNVEV (reference sequence). CDR3 length equals 15 residues. This CDR3 is CASSVQTSGRETQYF. In DNA, the CDR3 is TGTGCCAGCTCCGTGCAGACTAGCGGGAGAGAGACCCAGTACTTC.

The rearrangement links TRBV2 to TRBJ2-5; TRBD2 agrees at 14 bases. CDR1 is SNHLY, CDR2 FYNNEI, per germline. V lost 5 bases and J lost 5; bases outside the gene matches: 7. There are 16 residues in the CDR3. CDR3 sequence reads: CASSSTSGRAGETQYF. The CDR3, as DNA: TGTGCCAGCAGTTCGACTAGCGGGAGGGCCGGTGAGACCCAGTACTTC. Supplemented by reference TRBV2 and TRBJ2-5, the full variable domain reads EPEVTQTPSHQVTQMGQEVILRCVPISNHLYFYWYRQILGQKVEFLVSFYNNEISEKSEIFDDQFSVERPDGSNFTLKIRSTKLEDSAMYFCASSSTSGRAGETQYFGPGTRLLVL.

This clone has a handful of counts. The chain uses TRBV29-1 and TRBJ2-3; possible D gene TRBD2, 7 bases. This CDR3 has 15 amino acids. CDR1 SQVTM and CDR2 ANQGSEA come from the germline V gene. Between the trimmed V and J ends, which lost 6 bases and 3 bases, there was a span of 19 bases. The CDR3 sequence: CSVLGGGRRTDTQYF. The CDR3 nucleotides are TGCAGCGTACTTGGGGGCGGGAGACGAACAGATACGCAGTATTTT.

J is TRBJ1-5 and V is TRBV4-1; perhaps TRBD1 as D (6 bases). In germline, CDR1 is MGHRA, CDR2 YSYEKL. V lost 6 bases and J 0 bases, leaving 15 bases between the germline ends. The CDR3 covers 16 residues. The CDR3 nucleotides are TGCGCCAGCAGGCTGACAGGTTCGGATAGCAATCAGCCCCAGCATTTT. Amino acid sequence: CASRLTGSDSNQPQHF.

The J gene is TRBJ2-1, the V gene TRBV28; TRBD2 aligns across 8 bases. The CDR3 covers 15 residues. V trimming: 5 bases; J trimming: 4 bases; junction bases outside the gene matches: 7. Germline V gene data show CDR1 as MDHEN and CDR2 as SYDVKM. CDR3 protein: CASSVAGLSYNEQFF. For the CDR3, the DNA is TGTGCCAGCAGTGTAGCGGGATTGTCTTACAATGAGCAGTTCTTC.

V usage is TRBV4-1 and J usage is TRBJ2-1, with TRBD1 identical over 7 bases. The germline V gene has CDR1 MGHRA and CDR2 YSYEKL. The V gene end was trimmed by 0 bases and the J gene end by 5 bases; junction bases not matched to a gene: 10. CDR3 length: 17 amino acids. The CDR3 spells CASSQDTETGFNNEQFF. The CDR3 coding sequence is TGCGCCAGCAGCCAAGATACAGAGACAGGGTTCAACAATGAGCAGTTCTTC.

The V and J genes are TRBV10-3 and TRBJ1-1, with TRBD1 matching over 9 bases. V gave up 9 bases and J gave up 2 bases; unmatched junction bases: 4. This CDR3 is built from 13 residues. Germline CDR1 and CDR2: ENHRY and SYGVKD. CDR3 in DNA: TGTGCCATTACAGGGGGCTATAACACTGAAGCTTTCTTT. Amino acid sequence: CAITGGYNTEAFF.

The V gene is TRBV28, the J gene TRBJ2-3; the D gene is possibly TRBD2 (6 bases). The CDR3 sequence is 14 residues long. CDR1 and CDR2 (germline): MDHEN, SYDVKM. V lost 7 bases to trimming and J lost 6 bases, with 17 bases between them. CDR3 DNA sequence: TGTGCCAGCACTATAGGCGGGGAGGCGGATACGCAGTATTTT. As protein: CASTIGGEADTQYF.

The J gene is TRBJ2-1, the V gene TRBV29-1; D is unclear. The V and J ends lost 3 bases and 7 bases respectively, with 13 bases between them. Looked up from germline, CDR1 is SQVTM and CDR2 is ANQGSEA. This CDR3 spans 13 amino acids. CDR3: CSVEGKRANEQFF. Here the CDR3 DNA reads TGCAGCGTTGAGGGTAAGCGCGCGAATGAGCAGTTCTTC.

The rearrangement uses TRBV27 and TRBJ1-1, with D possibly being TRBD1 (5 bases). Germline CDR1 reads MNHEY; CDR2 reads SMNVEV (reference sequence). Trimming pared 3 bases from V and 1 base from J, leaving 6 bases between. The CDR3 runs 13 residues. Written as DNA, the CDR3 is TGTGCCAGCAGTTTGACAGCGAACACTGAAGCTTTCTTT. The encoded protein is CASSLTANTEAFF.

This sequence joins TRBV9 and TRBJ2-1; the match to TRBD2 covers 9 bases. Germline V gives CDR1 SGDLS, CDR2 YYNGEE. There are 16 residues in the CDR3. J lost 7 bases, V lost 0 bases, and 8 bases had no gene match. The CDR3 bases are TGTGCCAGCAGCGTAGTGGGCGGGAGGGAGTGGAATGAGCAGTTCTTC. Translation gives CASSVVGGREWNEQFF.

The chain uses TRBV5-1 and TRBJ2-3, with D possibly matching TRBD1 (6 bases). The CDR3 sequence is 15 residues long. V lost 5 bases to trimming and J lost 0 bases, with 13 bases between them. The V gene's germline CDR1 is SGHRS and CDR2 YFSETQ. In nucleotides, the CDR3 is TGCGCCAGCAGGGGGGCGCCAGTGAGCACAGATACGCAGTATTTT. Its translation: CASRGAPVSTDTQYF.

This chain joins TRBV6-5 and TRBJ2-2, with D possibly matching TRBD1 (6 bases). The V end lost 2 bases, the J end lost 3 bases, and 13 bases lay between the germline ends. The CDR3 has 16 residues. The germline V gene encodes CDR1 MNHEY and CDR2 SVGAGI. In nucleotides, the CDR3 is TGTGCCAGCAGTTACGGCAGGGGAAAACACACCGGGGAGCTGTTTTTT. Translated, it gives CASSYGRGKHTGELFF.